This entry describes one T cell receptor (beta chain). Its antigen is not known. These data belong to a study of cytomegalovirus exposure and HLA in healthy donors. Study-wide results and caveats: Listed as cytomegalovirus-associated were 150 to 200 TCR beta chains. Subsequent analysis showed first-cohort TCR clusters tending to co-occur in some 120 validation repertoires. Reports indicated that the classifier achieved high specificity and sensitivity in diagnosing cytomegalovirus status.

Profiling relied on immunoSEQ multiplex PCR, and the TCRdb table lists in-frame clones only, not all of them. The table lists about 260,000 clones, about 92% of them singletons, with around 3.1% in the top ten. The CDR3 length is 22 residues. The J gene is TRBJ2-7, the V gene TRBV21-1; the D segment call TRBD2 is taken from the table without a DNA check. TRBV21-1 is termed a pseudogene. Sequenced input: PBMCs. This clonotype was sampled from a woman aged 30 to 39 in good health and CMV-seronegative. The CDR3 bases are TGTGCCAGCAGCAAATGTCCTCGAGATCCACGGAAAGCGGGAGGTCTCAGCTACGAGCAGTACTTC. Translated: CASSKCPRDPRKAGGLSYEQYF.